Listed here are 22 T cell receptor beta chains from one sample, sequenced in a study of blood T cell repertoires in COVID-19. Sequencing used immunoSEQ multiplex PCR; TCRdb keeps in-frame clones, though not all of them. The repertoire has around 250,000 clones, 80% to 90% of them found once; the top ten carry 2% to 2.5%. Sequencing was done on a sample of peripheral blood. The receptors were gathered from a man in his thirties or forties who had recovered from COVID-19.

The V call is TRBV5-4, the J call TRBJ2-7; tentative D call: TRBD1 (5 bases). The germline CDR1 and CDR2 sequences are SGHNT and YYREEE (reference sequence). With 4 bases removed from V and 2 bases from J, the gap between germline ends came to 13 bases. The CDR3 loop spans 14 amino acids. In DNA form, the CDR3 reads TGTGCCAGCAGCCCAGACAGCGCCCCCTACGAGCAGTACTTC. Amino acids: CASSPDSAPYEQYF.

The chain employs TRBV19 and TRBJ1-2; D unresolved. Trimming took 1 base from V and 1 from J, leaving 10 bases between them. The V gene's germline CDR1 is LNHDA and CDR2 SQIVND (reference sequence). This CDR3 is built from 15 residues. This chain's CDR3 is CASSIGPRGNYGYTF. The CDR3 DNA is TGTGCCAGTAGTATAGGTCCACGGGGTAACTATGGCTACACCTTC.

The gene calls are TRBV15 and TRBJ1-3; D remains unclear. Germline lookup yields CDR1 LNHNV and CDR2 YYDKDF (reference sequence). The CDR3 extends over 17 amino acids. Trimming stripped 0 bases from V and 4 bases from J, with 16 bases between. The CDR3 reads CATSRDLLEGSGNTIYF. The CDR3 nucleotides read TGTGCCACCAGCAGAGATCTTTTAGAGGGTTCAGGAAACACCATATATTTT.

V and J are TRBV6-5 and TRBJ1-3; unclear D gene. The CDR3 is 14 amino acids. The V end was cut by 0 bases, the J end by 5 bases, with 8 bases between. The V gene's germline CDR1 is MNHEY and CDR2 SVGAGI. The CDR3 nucleotides read TGTGCCAGCAGTTACTCGAGCTCCCGAAACACCATATATTTT. It translates to CASSYSSSRNTIYF.

The chain couples TRBV27 to TRBJ2-1, with D maybe TRBD1 (6 bases). CDR1 and CDR2 (germline): MNHEY, SMNVEV (reference sequence). Trimming stripped 2 bases from V and 8 bases from J, with 16 bases between. There are 15 residues in the CDR3. In DNA, the CDR3 is TGTGCCAGCAGTTTAGGCTGGGGGCAGAAGCATGAGCAGTTCTTC. Protein sequence: CASSLGWGQKHEQFF.

The chain has TRBV4-3 and TRBJ1-2; no clear D gene. Deletions cut 1 base from V and 6 bases from J, with 12 bases between. This CDR3 spans 14 amino acids. In germline, CDR1 is LGHNA, CDR2 YSLEER. CDR3 amino acids: CASSQGRFDNGYTF. CDR3 coding DNA: TGCGCCAGCAGCCAAGGACGATTTGACAATGGCTACACCTTC.

Here the CDR3 reads CASSSDRGTEAFF. CDR3 sequence (DNA): TGTGCCAGCAGCTCCGACAGGGGCACTGAAGCTTTCTTT. The chain couples TRBV5-4 to TRBJ1-1; 8 nucleotides line up with TRBD1. CDR3 length: 13 residues. The V segment lost 3 bases and the J segment 4 bases; nucleotides outside the gene matches: 2. Germline loops: CDR1 SGHNT, CDR2 YYREEE (reference sequence).

This chain connects TRBV19 to TRBJ2-1; 8 bases are shared with TRBD2. Looked up from germline, CDR1 is LNHDA and CDR2 is SQIVND (reference sequence). V gave up 3 bases and J gave up 8 bases; unmatched junction bases: 15. The CDR3 consists of 17 residues. This chain's CDR3 is CASSIGRLETREDEQFF. The CDR3 nucleotides are TGTGCCAGTAGTATCGGGAGACTAGAGACGCGGGAGGATGAGCAGTTCTTC.

This rearrangement joins TRBV12-5 to TRBJ2-3, with 8 bases fitting TRBD2. This CDR3 spans 16 amino acids. V lost 0 bases and J lost 3; bases outside the gene matches: 5. Per germline, CDR1 LGHNT and CDR2 FRNRAP. The CDR3 coding sequence is TGTGCTAGTGGTTTGGTCCGGGGGGGGATGACAGATACGCAGTATTTT. Residues: CASGLVRGGMTDTQYF. Drawing the rest from reference TRBV12-5 and TRBJ2-3, the complete variable domain is DARVTQTPRHKVTEMGQEVTMRCQPILGHNTVFWYRQTMMQGLELLAYFRNRAPLDDSGMPKDRFSAEMPDATLATLKIQPSEPRDSAVYFCASGLVRGGMTDTQYFGPGTRLTVL.

Written as DNA, the CDR3 is TGTGCCAGTACGGGGGGGCGTATCCCGAACACCGGGGAGCTGTTTTTT. It yields the protein CASTGGRIPNTGELFF. The chain couples TRBV19 to TRBJ2-2; 8 nucleotides agree with TRBD2. CDR1 and CDR2 (germline): LNHDA, SQIVND (reference sequence). V was pared by 7 bases and J by 0 bases, with 7 bases of the junction left unmatched. This CDR3 spans 16 amino acids.

The rearrangement uses TRBV5-1 and TRBJ1-6; TRBD1 agrees at 10 bases. The CDR3 spans 16 residues. Germline V lookup: CDR1 SGHRS, CDR2 YFSETQ. The trim removed 2 bases at V and 6 bases at J, leaving 5 bases unmatched. CDR3 sequence (DNA): TGCGCCAGCAGCTTTCGGACAGGGGGGCTTAATTCACCCCTCCACTTT. Its protein product is CASSFRTGGLNSPLHF. Filled out from reference TRBV5-1 and TRBJ1-6, the complete variable domain reads KAGVTQTPRYLIKTRGQQVTLSCSPISGHRSVSWYQQTPGQGLQFLFEYFSETQRNKGNFPGRFSGRQFSNSRSEMNVSTLELGDSALYLCASSFRTGGLNSPLHFGNGTRLTVT.

About this clone: In the same sample, other DNA sequences code for this CDR3. This chain connects TRBV7-8 to TRBJ1-2; no firm D call. Germline lookup yields CDR1 SGHVS and CDR2 FQNEAQ. V lost 5 bases and J 7 bases, leaving 11 bases between the germline ends. This CDR3 has 12 residues. CDR3 DNA sequence: TGTGCCAGCAGCCCCGGACTCGTTGGCTACACCTTC. The encoded protein is CASSPGLVGYTF.

V gene TRBV6-5 combines with J gene TRBJ2-6; tentative D call: TRBD2 (7 bases). The CDR3 is 15 residues long. Germline CDR1 is MNHEY and CDR2 is SVGAGI. Trimming took 7 bases from V and 4 from J, leaving 14 bases between them. In nucleotides, the CDR3 is TGTGCCAGCAACCTCCGGGGGGCAGGGGCCAACGTCCTGACTTTC. Translating gives CASNLRGAGANVLTF.

The V gene is TRBV7-2, the J gene TRBJ2-5, with D perhaps TRBD2 (6 bases). With 5 bases removed from V and 5 bases from J, the gap between germline ends came to 18 bases. This CDR3 is built from 15 residues. Germline assignment: CDR1 SGHTA and CDR2 FQGNSA. The CDR3: CASSPPPTGVETQYF. The DNA for the CDR3 is TGTGCCAGCAGCCCTCCCCCGACGGGGGTGGAGACCCAGTACTTC.

The CDR3 is CASSLGWGTSSYEQYF. In DNA, the CDR3 is TGTGCCAGCTCACTAGGATGGGGAACTAGCTCCTACGAGCAGTACTTC. The genes are TRBV18 and TRBJ2-7, with TRBD2 as a possible D gene (5 bases). The germline V gene encodes CDR1 KGHSH and CDR2 LQKENI. The CDR3 is 16 residues long. V lost 4 bases and J 0 bases, leaving 16 bases between the germline ends.

V gene TRBV20-1 combines with J gene TRBJ1-3; 9 bases are a match to TRBD1. Trimming took 3 bases from V and 1 from J; bases not matched to a gene: 7. The CDR3 runs 16 residues. Looked up from germline, CDR1 is DFQATT and CDR2 is SNEGSKA (reference sequence). The CDR3 protein is CSASPGTGYSGNTIYF. The CDR3 DNA reads as TGCAGTGCTAGTCCAGGGACAGGGTATTCTGGAAACACCATATATTTT.

The rearrangement links TRBV29-1 to TRBJ2-1; 9 bases map to TRBD1. The V segment lost 6 bases and the J segment 7 bases; nucleotides outside the gene matches: 22. The germline V gene encodes CDR1 SQVTM and CDR2 ANQGSEA. The CDR3 spans 18 residues. CDR3 in amino acids: CSVAMALGTGFRGNEQFF. CDR3 coding DNA: TGCAGCGTCGCTATGGCTCTCGGGACAGGGTTTCGAGGGAATGAGCAGTTCTTC.

This chain joins TRBV5-1 and TRBJ2-3; 9 bases agree with TRBD2. The CDR3 totals 16 residues. After removal of 1 base from V and 5 bases from J, the junction contained 8 bases not matched to a gene. The V gene's germline CDR1 is SGHRS and CDR2 YFSETQ. CDR3 region: CASSLPAGGLGDTQYF. In nucleotides, the CDR3 is TGCGCCAGCAGCTTGCCGGCGGGGGGGCTAGGAGATACGCAGTATTTT.

The chain combines TRBV18 with TRBJ1-2; no firm D call. The CDR3 extends over 17 amino acids. Germline V gene data show CDR1 as KGHSH and CDR2 as LQKENI. V shed 0 bases and J shed 1 base, with 15 bases lying between them. The CDR3 sequence is CASSPPEELRSNYGYTF. Written as DNA, the CDR3 is TGTGCCAGCTCACCACCCGAAGAACTCCGGAGTAACTATGGCTACACCTTC.

The chain recombines TRBV10-3 with TRBJ2-5; D perhaps matches TRBD1 (6 bases). In germline, CDR1 is ENHRY, CDR2 SYGVKD. The CDR3 is 16 amino acids. The germline V and J ends were trimmed by 6 bases and 3 bases, with 20 bases remaining between them. The CDR3 region has the DNA TGTGCCATCAGGCCAGGGGATGGTGAGGGAAAAGAGACCCAGTACTTC. Translation: CAIRPGDGEGKETQYF.

V usage is TRBV21-1 and J usage is TRBJ1-2. TRBV21-1 has pseudogene status. The CDR3 spans 14 residues. The CDR3 spells CASSKWDPGDGYTF. CDR3 sequence (DNA): TGTGCCAGCAGCAAATGGGATCCCGGGGATGGCTACACCTTC.

The chain has TRBV4-1 and TRBJ2-5; tentative D call: TRBD1 (5 bases). The CDR3 consists of 15 residues. The ends were cut back, 1 base at V and 2 bases at J, with 11 bases in the middle. Per the germline V gene, CDR1 is MGHRA and CDR2 is YSYEKL. The CDR3 nucleotides read TGCGCCAGCAGCCAAGTATCCACAGGTCAAGAGACCCAGTACTTC. This encodes CASSQVSTGQETQYF.